The 23 T cell receptor beta chains reported below all come from one sample, sequenced in a study of blood T cell repertoires in COVID-19. Data came from immunoSEQ multiplex PCR; TCRdb stores just in-frame clones and leaves some out. The data contain about 310,000 clones, roughly 87% of them singletons. The sequencing sample was made of peripheral blood. The receptors were gathered from a man younger than 35 with active or convalescent COVID-19.

The gene calls are TRBV28 and TRBJ1-1, with D unclear. Trimming stripped 5 bases from V and 6 bases from J, with 10 bases between. The CDR3 is 12 amino acids. Per germline, CDR1 MDHEN and CDR2 SYDVKM. CDR3 amino acids: CASSLTGAEAFF. In DNA, the CDR3 is TGTGCCAGCAGTCTAACCGGTGCTGAAGCTTTCTTT. Based on the CDR3 plus reference TRBV28 and TRBJ1-1, the full variable domain is DVKVTQSSRYLVKRTGEKVFLECVQDMDHENMFWYRQDPGLGLRLIYFSYDVKMKEKGDIPEGYSVSREKKERFSLILESASTNQTSMYLCASSLTGAEAFFGQGTRLTVV.

The chain links TRBV11-2 to TRBJ2-7, with a tentative D call TRBD2 (5 bases). The CDR3 has 15 residues. The germline CDR1 and CDR2 sequences are SGHAT and FQNNGV. The ends were cut back, 1 base at V and 2 bases at J, with 12 bases in the middle. CDR3 sequence (DNA): TGTGCCAGCAGCTTAGGGACTTCTCCGACCTACGAGCAGTACTTC. Its protein product is CASSLGTSPTYEQYF.

The chain couples TRBV9 to TRBJ2-7; maybe TRBD2 (5 bases). Trimming cost V 0 bases and J 5 bases, with 12 bases left between them. Germline loops: CDR1 SGDLS, CDR2 YYNGEE. This CDR3 has 14 amino acids. Written as DNA, the CDR3 is TGTGCCAGCAGCGTAGATGGAGGTAGAGACGAGCAGTACTTC. It yields the protein CASSVDGGRDEQYF.

In its sample, this clone was seen a few times. This chain links TRBV6-1 with TRBJ2-7; no definite D call. V was pared by 2 bases and J by 3 bases, with 8 bases between. Germline assignment: CDR1 MNHNS and CDR2 SASEGT. This CDR3 has 13 residues. CDR3 DNA sequence: TGTGCCAGCAGTGAACAACAGAACTACGAGCAGTACTTC. As protein: CASSEQQNYEQYF.

The chain links TRBV27 to TRBJ2-3; 14 bases agree with TRBD2. Per germline, CDR1 MNHEY and CDR2 SMNVEV (reference sequence). This CDR3 has 17 amino acids. J lost 4 bases, V lost 3 bases, and 6 bases had no gene match. The CDR3 loop is CASSFRLAGGPADTQYF. CDR3 sequence (DNA): TGTGCCAGCAGTTTCCGACTAGCGGGAGGGCCGGCAGATACGCAGTATTTT.

The chain combines TRBV19 with TRBJ1-2; maybe TRBD1 (5 bases). The CDR3 consists of 11 residues. With 3 bases removed from V and 10 bases from J, the gap between germline ends came to 9 bases. Germline values: CDR1 LNHDA, CDR2 SQIVND (reference sequence). DNA for the CDR3: TGTGCCAGTAGTATGGGCAGGGCCTACACCTTC. Amino acids: CASSMGRAYTF.

The chain links TRBV19 to TRBJ2-1; 11 nucleotides line up with TRBD2. After removal of 4 bases from V and 15 bases from J, the junction contained 14 bases not matched to a gene. This CDR3 has 15 amino acids. CDR1 and CDR2 from the germline V gene are LNHDA and SQIVND (reference sequence). CDR3 DNA sequence: TGTGCCAGTAGTACTGGGACTAGCGGAGGGAGGAAGGGGTTCTTC. This codes for CASSTGTSGGRKGFF.

About this clone itself: At one of its ends the junction is not consistent with the germline gene, which may arise from a read error. The CDR3 loop is CASSYTTGGQESQYF. CDR3 DNA sequence: TGTGCCAGCAGTTACACGACAGGGGGCCAAGAGAGCCAGTACTTC. J is TRBJ2-5 and V is TRBV6-5, with TRBD1 identical over 10 bases. The CDR3 spans 15 residues. Germline values: CDR1 MNHEY, CDR2 SVGAGI.

The chain joins TRBV9 to TRBJ2-2; D call uncertain. The ends were cut back, 4 bases at V and 0 bases at J, with 7 bases in the middle. The CDR3 runs to 14 residues. CDR1 and CDR2 (germline): SGDLS, YYNGEE. CDR3 residues: CASSPSSNTGELFF. In DNA form, the CDR3 reads TGTGCCAGCAGCCCCTCCTCGAACACCGGGGAGCTGTTTTTT.

The chain carries TRBV7-2 and TRBJ1-3, with 7 bases that match TRBD1. The CDR3 has 16 amino acids. Germline V gene lookup returns CDR1 SGHTA and CDR2 FQGNSA. The V segment lost 5 bases and the J segment 3 bases; nucleotides outside the gene matches: 10. The CDR3 is CASSLPEGAYGNTIYF. The CDR3 bases are TGTGCCAGCAGCCTCCCAGAGGGGGCTTATGGAAACACCATATATTTT.

V is TRBV5-5 and J is TRBJ1-1; D is uncertain. V was trimmed by 1 base and J by 3 bases, leaving 7 bases between them. Germline V gene data show CDR1 as SGHKS and CDR2 as YYEKEE (reference sequence). The CDR3 is made up of 13 amino acids. The CDR3 bases are TGTGCCAGCAGCTTGTTCAGTTACACTGAAGCTTTCTTT. This sequence encodes CASSLFSYTEAFF.

This chain joins TRBV29-1 and TRBJ2-3; TRBD2 might be the D (6 bases). Trimming removed 4 bases at V and 7 bases at J, with 15 bases between. The CDR3 covers 13 residues. Germline V gene lookup returns CDR1 SQVTM and CDR2 ANQGSEA. CDR3 amino acids: CSVGGETPHTQYF. CDR3 nucleotides: TGCAGCGTTGGGGGGGAGACTCCGCATACGCAGTATTTT.

The gene calls are TRBV6-9 and TRBJ1-5; TRBD1 aligns across 8 bases. Losses at the gene ends were 4 bases for V and 6 bases for J; bases not matched to a gene: 5. The CDR3 runs 14 residues. The germline V gene encodes CDR1 MNHGY and CDR2 SVAAGI. CDR3: CASSSRTGSQPQHF. The CDR3 bases are TGTGCCAGCAGTTCTCGGACAGGGTCTCAGCCCCAGCATTTT.

The chain combines TRBV5-1 with TRBJ2-2; 8 bases are a match to TRBD1. The CDR3 spans 14 residues. The V gene's germline CDR1 is SGHRS and CDR2 YFSETQ. With V trimmed by 4 bases and J by 7 bases, 6 bases remained unmatched. Here the CDR3 DNA reads TGCGCCAGCAGCACTACCGGGACAGGCGGGGAGCTGTTTTTT. This sequence encodes CASSTTGTGGELFF.

The CDR3 region has the DNA TGCGCCACCCGGGAAGGAACGTCTGATGTCGGAAAACTGTTTTTT. Translating gives CATREGTSDVGKLFF. The chain recombines TRBV5-1 with TRBJ1-4; D remains unclear. Germline V gene sequence: CDR1 SGHRS, CDR2 YFSETQ. This CDR3 has 15 residues. Trimming left V 9 bases short and J 10 bases short, with 25 bases between.

The chain is built from TRBV25-1 and TRBJ1-2, with a tentative D call TRBD1 (5 bases). Trimming pared 1 base from V and 7 bases from J, leaving 10 bases between. The CDR3 has 13 amino acids. Per the germline V gene, CDR1 is MGHDK and CDR2 is SYGVNS. The CDR3 sequence: CASSEFGGSGYTF. Written as DNA, the CDR3 is TGTGCCAGCAGTGAATTCGGGGGTTCTGGCTACACCTTC.

The chain has TRBV6-5 and TRBJ1-6; 9 bases are shared with TRBD1. Germline CDR1 MNHEY, CDR2 SVGAGI. This CDR3 comprises 13 residues. V lost 8 bases, J lost 8 bases, and 4 bases stayed unmatched. In DNA form, the CDR3 reads TGTGCCAGCCGGGGACAGGGCTATTCACCCCTCCACTTT. This codes for CASRGQGYSPLHF.

Regarding this clone: The same CDR3 arises from other DNA sequences in this sample as well. The V gene is TRBV5-6, the J gene TRBJ1-2; D is ambiguous. CDR3 size: 12 residues. The V gene lost 5 bases and the J gene lost 3 bases, with 8 bases spanning the gap. Germline CDR1 and CDR2: SGHDT and YYEEEE. CDR3 amino acids: CASSSQDYGYTF. The DNA for the CDR3 is TGTGCCAGCAGTAGTCAGGACTATGGCTACACCTTC.

The J gene is TRBJ1-1, the V gene TRBV2; 8 bases fit TRBD1. Germline CDR1 is SNHLY and CDR2 is FYNNEI. The CDR3 totals 16 residues. The J segment lost 1 base and the V segment lost 4 bases, leaving 8 bases of the junction unmatched. Written as DNA, the CDR3 is TGTGCCAGCAGTGGTATTCTACAGGGGGGGAACACTGAAGCTTTCTTT. Translating it yields CASSGILQGGNTEAFF.

The CDR3 is CASSQRDRGSPYTQYF. CDR3 in DNA: TGTGCCAGCAGCCAAAGGGACAGGGGCTCACCATATACGCAGTATTTT. V gene TRBV11-3 combines with J gene TRBJ2-3; TRBD1 agrees at 10 bases. The CDR3 covers 16 residues. The V gene end was trimmed by 5 bases and the J gene end by 7 bases; junction bases not matched to a gene: 12. The germline gives CDR1 SGHNT, CDR2 YENEEA. Full variable domain (remainder filled in from reference TRBV11-3 and TRBJ2-3): EAGVVQSPRYKIIEKKQPVAFWCNPISGHNTLYWYLQNLGQGPELLIRYENEEAVDDSQLPKDRFSAERLKGVDSTLKIQPAELGDSAVYLCASSQRDRGSPYTQYFGPGTRLTVL.

This chain connects TRBV19 to TRBJ1-2, with TRBD1 as a possible D gene (5 bases). Germline V gene data show CDR1 as LNHDA and CDR2 as SQIVND (reference sequence). This CDR3 spans 12 amino acids. V was shortened by 6 bases and J by 3 bases, with 8 bases between the two germline ends. The chain's CDR3 is CASSDRDYGYTF. In DNA form, the CDR3 reads TGTGCCAGTAGCGACAGAGACTATGGCTACACCTTC.

This sequence joins TRBV19 and TRBJ2-1; 10 nucleotides line up with TRBD1. Germline lookup yields CDR1 LNHDA and CDR2 SQIVND (reference sequence). V lost 8 bases and J lost 8; bases outside the gene matches: 6. This CDR3 has 13 residues. The CDR3 is CASGDRGTDEQFF. In DNA form, the CDR3 reads TGTGCCAGTGGGGACAGGGGAACCGATGAGCAGTTCTTC.

The chain employs TRBV6-5 and TRBJ2-1; TRBD2 agrees at 10 bases. CDR1 and CDR2 (germline): MNHEY, SVGAGI. V shed 6 bases, J shed 9 bases, and the junction held 8 bases outside the gene matches. The CDR3 is 14 residues long. This CDR3 reads CASRGSGRFGEQFF. DNA of the CDR3: TGTGCCAGCAGGGGTAGCGGGAGGTTCGGTGAGCAGTTCTTC.